These 9 T cell receptor beta chains were all obtained from the same sample, sequenced in a study of blood T cell repertoires in COVID-19. Profiling relied on immunoSEQ multiplex PCR, and the TCRdb table lists in-frame clones only, not all of them. The sample holds 200,000 to 250,000 clones, about 90% seen once. Material for sequencing was peripheral blood. The source is a young man with active or convalescent COVID-19.

The chain combines TRBV10-2 with TRBJ2-1, with D possibly being TRBD1 (6 bases). The CDR3 spans 13 residues. Looked up from germline, CDR1 is WSHSY and CDR2 is SAAADI. V lost 6 bases and J lost 5, with 11 bases in between. The CDR3 reads CASRRGWHNEQFF. Here the CDR3 DNA reads TGCGCCAGCAGAAGGGGGTGGCACAATGAGCAGTTCTTC.

V gene TRBV5-4 combines with J gene TRBJ1-2; 9 nucleotides agree with TRBD1. Germline V gene data show CDR1 as SGHNT and CDR2 as YYREEE (reference sequence). CDR3 length: 13 residues. J was trimmed by 6 bases and V by 4 bases; bases with no gene match: 4. The CDR3 loop reads CASSTTGGHGYTF. The CDR3, as DNA: TGTGCCAGCAGCACGACAGGGGGACATGGCTACACCTTC.

V and J are TRBV5-4 and TRBJ1-4; tentatively, D is TRBD1 (6 bases). Trimming left V 4 bases short and J 0 bases short, with 13 bases between. CDR3 length: 16 amino acids. Germline values: CDR1 SGHNT, CDR2 YYREEE (reference sequence). CDR3 amino acids: CASSQGHPATNEKLFF. The CDR3, as DNA: TGTGCCAGCAGCCAGGGACACCCTGCAACTAATGAAAAACTGTTTTTT.

The chain couples TRBV10-2 to TRBJ2-5; 9 bases fit TRBD2. CDR3 size: 15 residues. Germline lookup yields CDR1 WSHSY and CDR2 SAAADI. V was clipped by 5 bases and J by 2 bases; unmatched bases: 6. In nucleotides, the CDR3 is TGCGCCAGCAGTTTGACTCTAGCGGGGCAAGAGACCCAGTACTTC. It yields the protein CASSLTLAGQETQYF.

V is TRBV7-9 and J is TRBJ2-1; D call uncertain. V lost 2 bases to trimming and J lost 8 bases, with 7 bases between them. Germline assignment: CDR1 SEHNR and CDR2 FQNEAQ (reference sequence). CDR3 length equals 12 residues. The CDR3 DNA sequence: TGTGCCAGCAGCTTAATCGTCCATGAGCAGTTCTTC. It codes for CASSLIVHEQFF. The whole variable domain, remainder taken from reference TRBV7-9 and TRBJ2-1, is DTGVSQNPRHKITKRGQNVTFRCDPISEHNRLYWYRQTLGQGPEFLTYFQNEAQLEKSRLLSDRFSAERPKGSFSTLEIQRTEQGDSAMYLCASSLIVHEQFFGPGTRLTVL.

V gene TRBV6-5 combines with J gene TRBJ2-7; tentatively, D is TRBD2 (5 bases). Trimming left V 7 bases short and J 1 base short, with 14 bases between. CDR3 length: 14 residues. Germline V gene lookup returns CDR1 MNHEY and CDR2 SVGAGI. This CDR3 is CASTRSRGSYEQYF. CDR3 sequence (DNA): TGTGCCAGCACTAGATCCCGGGGATCCTACGAGCAGTACTTC.

The rearrangement joins TRBV12-3 or TRBV12-4 to TRBJ1-4; D remains unclear. V lost 4 bases, J lost 8 bases, and 8 bases lay in between. The CDR3 length is 12 residues. The CDR3 DNA sequence: TGTGCCAGCAGTTCGGGAAAAGAAAAACTGTTTTTT. Its protein is CASSSGKEKLFF.

The chain links TRBV11-2 to TRBJ1-4, with 12 positions matching TRBD1. There are 17 residues in the CDR3. From germline, CDR1 is SGHAT and CDR2 FQNNGV. Trimming at V came to 1 base and at J to 4 bases, leaving 4 bases not matched to a gene. As DNA, the CDR3 is TGTGCCAGCAGCTTAGTTGGGACAGGGGGCGTTAATGAAAAACTGTTTTTT. Translating it yields CASSLVGTGGVNEKLFF. The full variable domain, rest sourced from reference TRBV11-2 and TRBJ1-4, is EAGVAQSPRYKIIEKRQSVAFWCNPISGHATLYWYQQILGQGPKLLIQFQNNGVVDDSQLPKDRFSAERLKGVDSTLKIQPAKLEDSAVYLCASSLVGTGGVNEKLFFGSGTQLSVL.

The chain recombines TRBV25-1 with TRBJ2-5, with TRBD2 matching 8 bases. The germline V gene has CDR1 MGHDK and CDR2 SYGVNS. Unmatched junction bases numbered 3, after V lost 4 bases and J lost 2 bases. CDR3 length equals 14 residues. The CDR3 is CASSAPSGQETQYF. CDR3 nucleotides: TGTGCCAGCAGTGCCCCTAGCGGGCAAGAGACCCAGTACTTC.